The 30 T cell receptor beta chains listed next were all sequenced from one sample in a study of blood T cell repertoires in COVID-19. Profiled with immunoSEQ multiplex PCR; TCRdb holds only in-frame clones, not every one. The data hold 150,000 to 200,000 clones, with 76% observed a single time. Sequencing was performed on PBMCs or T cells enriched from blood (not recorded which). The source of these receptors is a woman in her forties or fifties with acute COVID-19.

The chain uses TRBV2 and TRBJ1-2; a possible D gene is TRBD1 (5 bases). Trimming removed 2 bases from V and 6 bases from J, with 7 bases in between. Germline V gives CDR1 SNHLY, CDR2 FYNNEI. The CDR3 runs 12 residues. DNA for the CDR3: TGTGCCAGCAGTGAACGGGGGGATGGCTACACCTTC. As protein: CASSERGDGYTF.

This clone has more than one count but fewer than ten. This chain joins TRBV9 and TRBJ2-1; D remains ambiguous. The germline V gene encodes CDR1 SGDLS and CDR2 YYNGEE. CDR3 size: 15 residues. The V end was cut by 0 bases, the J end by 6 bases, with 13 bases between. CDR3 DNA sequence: TGTGCCAGCAGCGTAGCCCTGGGCACATTCAATGAGCAGTTCTTC. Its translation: CASSVALGTFNEQFF.

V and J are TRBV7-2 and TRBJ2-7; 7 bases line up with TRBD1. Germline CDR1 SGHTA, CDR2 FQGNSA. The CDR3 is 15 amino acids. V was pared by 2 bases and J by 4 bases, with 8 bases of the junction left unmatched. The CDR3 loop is CASSLNRDSKYEQYV. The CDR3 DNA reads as TGTGCCAGCAGCTTAAACCGGGACAGTAAATACGAGCAGTACGTC.

The CDR3 reads CASSRDRGKQYGYTF. Here the CDR3 DNA reads TGTGCCAGCTCGCGGGACAGGGGTAAGCAGTATGGCTACACCTTC. The rearrangement uses TRBV18 and TRBJ1-2; 10 positions match TRBD1. The junction had 9 bases not matched to a gene; V was cut back by 6 bases and J by 5 bases. This CDR3 contains 15 residues. CDR1 and CDR2 from the germline V gene are KGHSH and LQKENI.

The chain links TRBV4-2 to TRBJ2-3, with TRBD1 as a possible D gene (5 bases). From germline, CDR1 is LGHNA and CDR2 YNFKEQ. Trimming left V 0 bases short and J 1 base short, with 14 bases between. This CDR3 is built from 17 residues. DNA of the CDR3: TGTGCCAGCAGCCAAGATGATCGTCCAGGGCGCACAGATACGCAGTATTTT. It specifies CASSQDDRPGRTDTQYF.

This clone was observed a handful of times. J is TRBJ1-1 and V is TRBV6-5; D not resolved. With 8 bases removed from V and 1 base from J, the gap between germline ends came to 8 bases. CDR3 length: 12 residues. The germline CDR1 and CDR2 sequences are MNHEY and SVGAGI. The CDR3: CASLDSNTEAFF. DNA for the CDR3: TGTGCCAGCCTAGACTCGAACACTGAAGCTTTCTTT.

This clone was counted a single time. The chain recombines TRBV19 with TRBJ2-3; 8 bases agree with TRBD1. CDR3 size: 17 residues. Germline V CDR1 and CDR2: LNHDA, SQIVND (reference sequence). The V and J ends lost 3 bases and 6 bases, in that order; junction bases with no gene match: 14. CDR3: CASSMGRGQGLRDTQYF. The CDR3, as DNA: TGTGCCAGTAGTATGGGTCGAGGACAGGGCCTTAGGGATACGCAGTATTTT.

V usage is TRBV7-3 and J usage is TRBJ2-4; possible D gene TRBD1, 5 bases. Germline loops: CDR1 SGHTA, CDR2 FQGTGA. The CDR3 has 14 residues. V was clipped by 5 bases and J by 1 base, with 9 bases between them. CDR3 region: CASSPQGAKNIQYF. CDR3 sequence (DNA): TGTGCCAGCAGCCCTCAGGGTGCCAAAAACATTCAGTACTTC.

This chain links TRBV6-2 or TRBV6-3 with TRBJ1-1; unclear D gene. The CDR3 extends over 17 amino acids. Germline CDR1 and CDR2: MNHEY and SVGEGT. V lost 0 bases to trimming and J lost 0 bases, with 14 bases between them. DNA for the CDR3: TGTGCCAGCAGTTACTCCTTCCGTAGAGTCATGAACACTGAAGCTTTCTTT. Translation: CASSYSFRRVMNTEAFF.

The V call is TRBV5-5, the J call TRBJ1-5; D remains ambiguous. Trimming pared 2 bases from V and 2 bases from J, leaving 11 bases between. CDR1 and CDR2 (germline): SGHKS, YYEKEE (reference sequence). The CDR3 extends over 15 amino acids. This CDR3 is CASSFRGGGNQPQHF. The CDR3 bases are TGTGCCAGCAGCTTCCGGGGAGGAGGCAATCAGCCCCAGCATTTT.

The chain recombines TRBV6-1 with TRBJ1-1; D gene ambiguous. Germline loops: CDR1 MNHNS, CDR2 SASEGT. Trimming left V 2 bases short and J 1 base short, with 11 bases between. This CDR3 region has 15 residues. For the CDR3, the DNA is TGTGCCAGCAGTGAATCCTCCCTAACGAACACTGAAGCTTTCTTT. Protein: CASSESSLTNTEAFF.

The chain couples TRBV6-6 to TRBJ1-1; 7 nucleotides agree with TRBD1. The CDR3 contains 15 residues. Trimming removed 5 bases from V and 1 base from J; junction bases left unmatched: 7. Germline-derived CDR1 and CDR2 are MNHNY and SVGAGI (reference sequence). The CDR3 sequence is CASSQQGGANTEAFF. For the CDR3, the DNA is TGTGCCAGCAGTCAACAAGGGGGCGCGAACACTGAAGCTTTCTTT.

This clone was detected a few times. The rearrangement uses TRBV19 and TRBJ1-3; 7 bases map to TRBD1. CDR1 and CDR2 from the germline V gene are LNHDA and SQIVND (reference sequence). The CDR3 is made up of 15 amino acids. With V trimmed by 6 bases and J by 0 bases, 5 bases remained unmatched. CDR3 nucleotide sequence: TGTGCCAGTAGGGGGACAGTCAACTCTGGAAACACCATATATTTT. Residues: CASRGTVNSGNTIYF.

The CDR3 loop reads CASSLNGMNTEAFF. CDR3 DNA sequence: TGTGCCAGCTCACTCAATGGCATGAACACTGAAGCTTTCTTT. The chain recombines TRBV18 with TRBJ1-1, with no clear D. This CDR3 comprises 14 residues. V gave up 4 bases and J gave up 0 bases, with 9 bases separating them. Germline V gene data show CDR1 as KGHSH and CDR2 as LQKENI.

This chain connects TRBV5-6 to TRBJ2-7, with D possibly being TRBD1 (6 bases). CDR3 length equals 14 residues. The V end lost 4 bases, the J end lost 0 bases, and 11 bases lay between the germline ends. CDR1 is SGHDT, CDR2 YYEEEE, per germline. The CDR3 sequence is CASSRQGLSYEQYV. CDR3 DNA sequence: TGTGCCAGCAGCCGTCAGGGGCTCTCCTACGAGCAGTACGTC.

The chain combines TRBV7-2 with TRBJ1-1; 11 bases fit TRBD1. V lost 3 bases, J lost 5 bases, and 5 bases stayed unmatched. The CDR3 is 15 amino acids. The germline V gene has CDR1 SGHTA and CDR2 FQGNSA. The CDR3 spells CASSLAGTGGTEAFF. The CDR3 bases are TGTGCCAGCAGCTTGGCCGGGACAGGGGGAACTGAAGCTTTCTTT. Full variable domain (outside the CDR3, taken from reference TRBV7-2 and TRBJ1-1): GAGVSQSPSNKVTEKGKDVELRCDPISGHTALYWYRQSLGQGLEFLIYFQGNSAPDKSGLPSDRFSAERTGGSVSTLTIQRTQQEDSAVYLCASSLAGTGGTEAFFGQGTRLTVV.

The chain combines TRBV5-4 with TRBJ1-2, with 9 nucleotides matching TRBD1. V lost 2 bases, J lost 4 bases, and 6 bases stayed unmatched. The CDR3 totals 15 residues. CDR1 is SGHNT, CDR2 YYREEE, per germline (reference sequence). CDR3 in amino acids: CASSLGTGYSYGYTF. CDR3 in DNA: TGTGCCAGCAGCTTAGGGACAGGGTATAGCTATGGCTACACCTTC.

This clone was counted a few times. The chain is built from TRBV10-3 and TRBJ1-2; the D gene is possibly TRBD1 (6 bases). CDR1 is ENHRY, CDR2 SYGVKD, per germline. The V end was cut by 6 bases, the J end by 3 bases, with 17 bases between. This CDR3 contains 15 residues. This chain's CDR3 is CAIRAGGAGDYGYTF. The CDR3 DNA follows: TGTGCCATCAGGGCTGGGGGGGCAGGTGACTATGGCTACACCTTC.

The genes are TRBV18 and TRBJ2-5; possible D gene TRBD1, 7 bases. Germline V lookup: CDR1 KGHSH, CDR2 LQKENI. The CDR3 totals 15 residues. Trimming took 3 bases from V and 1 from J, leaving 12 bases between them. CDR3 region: CASSPQGGGQETQYF. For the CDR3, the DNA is TGTGCCAGCTCACCTCAGGGGGGAGGCCAAGAGACCCAGTACTTC.

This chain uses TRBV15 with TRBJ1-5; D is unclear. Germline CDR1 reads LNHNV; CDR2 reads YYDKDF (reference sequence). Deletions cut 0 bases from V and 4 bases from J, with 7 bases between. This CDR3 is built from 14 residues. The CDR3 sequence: CATSREGRNQPQHF. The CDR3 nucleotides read TGTGCCACCAGCAGAGAGGGCAGAAATCAGCCCCAGCATTTT. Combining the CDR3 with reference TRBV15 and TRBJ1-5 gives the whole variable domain DAMVIQNPRYQVTQFGKPVTLSCSQTLNHNVMYWYQQKSSQAPKLLFHYYDKDFNNEADTPDNFQSRRPNTSFCFLDIRSPGLGDTAMYLCATSREGRNQPQHFGDGTRLSIL.

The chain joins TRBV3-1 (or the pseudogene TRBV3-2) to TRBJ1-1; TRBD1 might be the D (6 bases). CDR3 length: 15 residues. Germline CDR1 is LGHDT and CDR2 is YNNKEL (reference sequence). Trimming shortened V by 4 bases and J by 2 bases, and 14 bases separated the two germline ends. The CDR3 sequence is CASSRAGGQNTEAFF. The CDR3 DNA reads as TGTGCCAGCAGCCGCGCGGGGGGGCAAAACACTGAAGCTTTCTTT.

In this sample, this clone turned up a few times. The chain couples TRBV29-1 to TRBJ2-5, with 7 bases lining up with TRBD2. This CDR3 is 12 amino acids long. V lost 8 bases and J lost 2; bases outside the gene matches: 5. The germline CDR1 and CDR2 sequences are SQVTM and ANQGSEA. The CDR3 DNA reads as TGCAGCTGCCGGGGACTACAAGAGACCCAGTACTTC. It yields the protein CSCRGLQETQYF. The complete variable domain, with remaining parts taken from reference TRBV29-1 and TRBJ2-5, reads SAVISQKPSRDICQRGTSLTIQCQVDSQVTMMFWYRQQPGQSLTLIATANQGSEATYESGFVIDKFPISRPNLTFSTLTVSNMSPEDSSIYLCSCRGLQETQYFGPGTRLLVL.

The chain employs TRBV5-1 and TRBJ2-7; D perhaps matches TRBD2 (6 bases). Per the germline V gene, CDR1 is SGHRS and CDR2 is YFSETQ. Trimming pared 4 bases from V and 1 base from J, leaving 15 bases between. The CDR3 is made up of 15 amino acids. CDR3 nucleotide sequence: TGCGCCAGCAGCGCTAACGGAGGGAGTTCCTACGAGCAGTACGTC. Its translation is CASSANGGSSYEQYV.

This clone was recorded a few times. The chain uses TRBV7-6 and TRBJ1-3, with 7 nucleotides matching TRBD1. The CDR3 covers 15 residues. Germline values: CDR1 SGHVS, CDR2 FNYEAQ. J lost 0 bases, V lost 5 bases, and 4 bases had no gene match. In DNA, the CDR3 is TGTGCCAGCAGCAGACAGGGACTCTCTGGAAACACCATATATTTT. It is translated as CASSRQGLSGNTIYF.

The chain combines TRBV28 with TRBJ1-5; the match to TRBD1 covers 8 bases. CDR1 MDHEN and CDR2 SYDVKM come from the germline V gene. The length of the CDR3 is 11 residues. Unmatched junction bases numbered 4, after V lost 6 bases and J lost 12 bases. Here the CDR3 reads CASRGDRGQHF. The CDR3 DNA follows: TGTGCCAGCAGGGGAGACAGGGGCCAGCATTTT.

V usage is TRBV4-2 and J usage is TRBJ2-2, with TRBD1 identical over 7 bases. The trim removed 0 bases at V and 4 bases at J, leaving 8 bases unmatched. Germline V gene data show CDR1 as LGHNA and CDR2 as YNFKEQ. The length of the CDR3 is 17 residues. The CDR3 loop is CASSQDMKGAGTGELFF. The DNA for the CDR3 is TGTGCCAGCAGCCAAGATATGAAGGGGGCAGGCACCGGGGAGCTGTTTTTT.

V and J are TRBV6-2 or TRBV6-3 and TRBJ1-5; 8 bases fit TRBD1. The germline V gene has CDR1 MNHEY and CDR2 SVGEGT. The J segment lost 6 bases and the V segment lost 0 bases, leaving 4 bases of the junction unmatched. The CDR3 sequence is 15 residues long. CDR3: CASSYSQGAGQPQHF. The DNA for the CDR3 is TGTGCCAGCAGTTACTCGCAGGGGGCTGGTCAGCCCCAGCATTTT.

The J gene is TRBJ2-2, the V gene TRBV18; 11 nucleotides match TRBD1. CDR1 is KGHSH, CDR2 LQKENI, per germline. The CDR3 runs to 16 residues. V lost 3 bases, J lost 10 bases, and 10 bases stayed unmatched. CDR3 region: CASSPRNGQGAEELFF. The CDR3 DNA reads TGTGCCAGCTCACCCCGAAACGGACAGGGGGCGGAGGAGCTGTTTTTT.

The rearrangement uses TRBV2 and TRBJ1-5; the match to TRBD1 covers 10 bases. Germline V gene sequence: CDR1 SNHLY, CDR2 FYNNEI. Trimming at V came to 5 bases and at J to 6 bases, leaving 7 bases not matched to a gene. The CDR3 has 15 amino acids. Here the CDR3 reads CASSMGQGSTQPQHF. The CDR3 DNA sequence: TGTGCCAGCAGTATGGGACAGGGGTCAACTCAGCCCCAGCATTTT.

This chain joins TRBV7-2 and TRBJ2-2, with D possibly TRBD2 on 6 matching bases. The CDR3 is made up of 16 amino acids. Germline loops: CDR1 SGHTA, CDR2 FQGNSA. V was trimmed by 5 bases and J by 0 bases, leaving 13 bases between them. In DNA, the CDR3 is TGTGCCAGCAGCCGGGGTGGAGGGCCGAACACCGGGGAGCTGTTTTTT. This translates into CASSRGGGPNTGELFF.